Below, one TCR beta chain is given with its context. Its specificity is not known. Profiled with immunoSEQ multiplex PCR; TCRdb holds only in-frame clones, not every one. The sample holds roughly 110,000 clones, around 92% seen once. This specimen belongs to a study of CD4+ T cells in melanoma. J gave up 6 bases and V 2 bases, and 8 bases lay outside the gene matches. This CDR3 has 14 residues. CDR1 is SGHNT and CDR2 is YYREEE in the germline V gene (reference sequence). Findings of the study overall: A reported correlation linked neoantigen-specific CD4+ T cells to CD8+, macrophage and B cell function. Neoantigen-specific CD4+ T cells in melanoma reportedly had diverse differentiation states.

Sample: peripheral blood. The sequence was collected from a human donor with melanoma. The rearrangement links TRBV5-4 to TRBJ2-7, with TRBD2 matching over 7 bases. CDR3 coding DNA: TGTGCCAGCAGCTTTGGCGGGAGATCGGGCGAGCAGTACTTC. Translated: CASSFGGRSGEQYF.